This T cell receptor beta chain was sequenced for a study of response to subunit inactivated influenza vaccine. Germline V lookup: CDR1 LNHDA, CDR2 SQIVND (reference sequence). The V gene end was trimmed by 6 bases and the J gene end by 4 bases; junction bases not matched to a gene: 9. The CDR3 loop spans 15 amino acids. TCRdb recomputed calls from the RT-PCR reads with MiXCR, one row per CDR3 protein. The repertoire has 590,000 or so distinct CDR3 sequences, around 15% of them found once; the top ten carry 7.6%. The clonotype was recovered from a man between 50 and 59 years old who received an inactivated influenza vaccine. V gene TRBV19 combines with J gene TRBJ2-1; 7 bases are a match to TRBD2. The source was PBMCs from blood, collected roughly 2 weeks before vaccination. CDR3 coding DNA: TGTGCCAGTAGCCCCTTGGGGGGGGAGTACAATGAGCAGTTCTTC. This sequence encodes CASSPLGGEYNEQFF.